The rows below give T cell receptor beta chains drawn from one sample of a study of T cells in Graves' hyperthyroidism and ophthalmopathy. TCRdb fed the multiplex PCR reads into MiXCR, producing one record per CDR3 protein. The sample records around 250,000 distinct CDR3 sequences, 14% to 15% being singletons. The material sequenced was blood. Every receptor here comes from a woman aged 40 to 50 with Graves' hyperthyroidism that later progressed to Graves' ophthalmopathy. CDR3s include the opening cysteine and the closing phenylalanine or tryptophan. Each record gives: clone size, J gene, D gene, V gene, CDR3 protein, CDR3 DNA. D genes are given only for firm matches. Rows may omit the clone size; those that give it use once, few, many or a size class.

>many|TRBJ1-5|-|TRBV19
CASSILWTEITQPQHF
TGTGCCAGTAGTATATTGTGGACAGAAATTACTCAGCCCCAGCATTTT
>many|TRBJ2-7|TRBD2|TRBV3-1
CASSQDSLAGSYEQYF
TGTGCCAGCAGCCAAGATTCGCTAGCGGGGTCCTACGAGCAGTACTTC
>many|TRBJ2-3|-|TRBV28
CSFIGRGETDTQYF
TGTTCGTTTATTGGGCGGGGAGAAACAGATACGCAGTATTTT
>-|TRBJ2-3|TRBD1|TRBV7-9
CASSLVVTGADTQYF
TGTGCCAGCAGCTTAGTCGTGACAGGGGCAGATACGCAGTATTTT
>-|TRBJ2-1|TRBD2|TRBV5-1
CASSLAGLAGVNEQFF
TGCGCCAGCAGCTTGGCCGGGCTAGCGGGAGTCAATGAGCAGTTCTTC
>many|TRBJ2-5|-|TRBV11-2
CASSLGQRAQETQYF
TGTGCCAGCAGCTTAGGACAAAGGGCACAAGAGACCCAGTACTTC
>many|TRBJ2-2|-|TRBV28
CASSPYHRATGELFF
TGTGCCAGCAGTCCTTATCACCGGGCCACCGGGGAGCTGTTTTTT
>-|TRBJ2-7|-|TRBV12-3/TRBV12-4
CASSLLAASGEQYF
TGTGCCAGCAGTTTATTGGCGGCGTCGGGCGAGCAGTACTTC
>many|TRBJ2-1|TRBD2|TRBV15
CATSNKTSGRINEQFF
TGTGCCACCAGCAATAAGACTAGCGGGAGGATCAATGAGCAGTTCTTC
>many|TRBJ1-3|-|TRBV5-1
CASSLVGLGSGNTIYF
TGCGCCAGCAGCTTGGTTGGTCTCGGTTCTGGAAACACCATATATTTT
>many|TRBJ1-6|-|TRBV20-1
CSARDRHSPLHF
TGCAGTGCTAGAGATCGGCATTCACCCCTCCACTTT
>few|TRBJ2-2|TRBD2|TRBV9
CASSPRGRGLAGGPKYRNTGELFF
TGTGCCAGCAGCCCCCGAGGTAGGGGACTAGCGGGAGGACCCAAATACCGCAACACCGGGGAGCTGTTTTTT
>once|TRBJ2-7|-|TRBV9
CASSAGLLEEQYF
TGTGCCAGCAGCGCCGGTCTCCTGGAGGAGCAGTACTTC
>many|TRBJ1-1|-|TRBV5-5
CASTEWSEAFF
TGTGCCAGCACGGAGTGGTCTGAAGCTTTCTTT
>many|TRBJ2-3|TRBD2|TRBV6-1
CATFGTTSGGTSTDTQYF
TGTGCCACTTTTGGGACGACTAGCGGAGGTACTAGCACAGATACGCAGTATTTT
>few|TRBJ2-1|TRBD2|TRBV6-1
CASSAPGLAGGSSYNEQFF
TGTGCCAGCAGTGCCCCGGGACTAGCGGGGGGGAGCTCCTACAATGAGCAGTTCTTC
>many|TRBJ2-5|TRBD2|TRBV20-1
CSASERGWTQYF
TGCAGTGCTAGTGAGCGGGGGTGGACCCAGTACTTC
>many|TRBJ1-1|-|TRBV3-1
CASSQEAVTAEAFF
TGTGCCAGCAGCCAAGAAGCAGTTACGGCTGAAGCTTTCTTT
>many|TRBJ1-1|TRBD1|TRBV2
CASRWDRGNSFGAFF
TGTGCCAGCAGGTGGGACAGGGGGAACAGTTTTGGAGCTTTCTTT
>-|TRBJ2-7|-|TRBV28
CASSPRIDEQYF
TGTGCCAGCAGCCCAAGAATCGACGAGCAGTACTTC